This TCR beta chain stems from a study of control samples from healthy donors and cancer patients (TCRdb year 2020). Comments on this clone: What antigen it recognizes has not been identified. One base away there is no much larger clone; base qualities are not given.

A distance of 10 bases separates the germline ends of V and J, which lose 0 bases and 5 bases respectively. Looking up the germline V gene yields CDR1 MNHEY and CDR2 SVGEGT. Taken from cysteine to phenylalanine, the CDR3 has 14 residues. Here the CDR3 DNA is all that survives: 42 bases in frame from base 1. The library was produced with the immunoSEQ multiplex PCR assay. The clones in this table, taken by TCRdb from immuneACCESS, are in-frame only. Not every clone is retained; where verified, under half of the shortfall comes from an unresolved V gene, and the cause of the rest is unknown. Counted in this sample were about 140,000 clones; 91% of them appeared once. Jointly, the top ten make up 7.1% of the sample.

This TCR was recovered from a man aged 18 to 29 in good health. The sequenced sample consisted of blood. This chain is built from TRBV6-2 or TRBV6-3 and TRBJ1-1; the D gene identity is not certain. This receptor has the CDR3 CASSYSGSWTEAFF. The sequenced DNA: TGTGCCAGCAGTTACTCAGGCAGTTGGACTGAAGCTTTCTTT.